This T cell receptor (beta chain) appears in the sequencing data of a study of CD8+ T cells in alopecia areata. This CDR3 contains 14 residues. The germline gives CDR1 MNHEY, CDR2 SVGAGI. V gave up 4 bases and J gave up 6 bases, with 13 bases separating them. Sequencing used cDNA as its template, made by extracting RNA and reverse transcribing it. The table came from immunoSEQ multiplex PCR; TCRdb's copy has only in-frame clones and leaves some out. The table has roughly 150,000 clones, around half seen once; the top ten hold roughly 15%. This sample's treatment: oral pan-JAK inhibitor, 5-10 mg twice daily.

The sequences come from CD8+ T cells sorted from blood, collected at week 4, from a patient treated with tofacitinib. This chain joins TRBV6-5 and TRBJ2-1; D remains ambiguous. This receptor was obtained from a human donor with alopecia areata. The CDR3 bases are TGTGCCAGCAGTTCCCCCTACCTGAGCAATGAGCAGTTCTTC. Translated, it gives CASSSPYLSNEQFF.